This T cell receptor beta chain was found in a study of T cells in Graves' hyperthyroidism and ophthalmopathy. The V gene's germline CDR1 is SGHVS and CDR2 FNYEAQ. The trim removed 5 bases at V and 7 bases at J, leaving 11 bases unmatched. The CDR3 contains 17 residues. It was RNA transcripts that yielded the amplified TCR beta CDR3 regions. A set of HTBI primers served as the primers for a first-round RT-PCR of the TCR CDR3. TCRdb reanalysed the multiplex PCR reads using MiXCR and keeps one entry per CDR3 protein. The top ten clones hold roughly 16% of a sample with 550,000 to 800,000 distinct CDR3 sequences, 17% of them seen once. The table lists this clonotype with a few counts.

The sequence was obtained from a man aged 50 to 60 with Graves' hyperthyroidism. Sequencing was performed on blood. This chain links TRBV7-6 with TRBJ2-2; 12 bases line up with TRBD1. The CDR3 region is CASSTPGQGATIGELFF. CDR3 nucleotide sequence: TGTGCCAGCAGCACCCCGGGACAGGGGGCGACAATCGGGGAGCTGTTTTTT. Supplemented by reference TRBV7-6 and TRBJ2-2, the full variable domain reads GAGVSQSPRYKVTKRGQDVALRCDPISGHVSLYWYRQALGQGPEFLTYFNYEAQQDKSGLPNDRFSAERPEGSISTLTIQRTEQRDSAMYRCASSTPGQGATIGELFFGEGSRLTVL.